The rows below give T cell receptor beta chains drawn from one sample of a study of blood T cell repertoires in COVID-19. Clones were read by immunoSEQ multiplex PCR, and TCRdb kept only the in-frame ones, dropping some. Of a few hundred thousand clones detected, 89% appear once; the ten largest clones hold around 4.6%. The specimen was peripheral blood. The receptors come from a woman aged 40 to 49 who had recovered from COVID-19. CDR3s include the opening cysteine and the closing phenylalanine or tryptophan. A D gene is named only where the DNA matches it firmly. The size field is filled for only some rows; it gives once, few, many or a size class.

cdr3_nt	cdr3_aa	clone_size	d_call	j_call	v_call
TGTGCCAGCAGAAGACTAGCGGGGATCCAAGAGACCCAGTACTTC	CASRRLAGIQETQYF	-	TRBD2	TRBJ2-5	TRBV2
TGTGCCAGCAGTTTATATTATGGGGGGGACACCATATATTTT	CASSLYYGGDTIYF	-	-	TRBJ1-3	TRBV27
TGTGCCAGCTCACCAGCTAGCGGGAGCTCCTACAATGAGCAGTTCTTC	CASSPASGSSYNEQFF	-	TRBD2	TRBJ2-1	TRBV18
TGTGCCAGCAAAACATCGGGAGTATACACCGGGGAGCTGTTTTTT	CASKTSGVYTGELFF	-	-	TRBJ2-2	TRBV6-5
TGCGCCAGTTGCCGGAGCGGCGGGAGAGACTCCTACAATGAGCAGTTCTTC	CASCRSGGRDSYNEQFF	-	TRBD2	TRBJ2-1	TRBV10-2
TGTGCCAGCAGTTTAGCGCAGGGAAACATTCAGTACTTC	CASSLAQGNIQYF	once	-	TRBJ2-4	TRBV12-3/TRBV12-4
TGTGCCAGCAGTCCCGACAGAACTGAAGCTTTCTTT	CASSPDRTEAFF	-	-	TRBJ1-1	TRBV5-4
TGTGCCAGCAGTTACGCCGCCCGGACAGATCAGTTCTTC	CASSYAARTDQFF	-	-	TRBJ2-1	TRBV6-5
TGTGCCAGCAGCTCGACAGGGATTGGAAACACCATATATTTT	CASSSTGIGNTIYF	-	TRBD1	TRBJ1-3	TRBV7-9
TGCAGCGTTGAGGAGGGGGCGGGCGGGGAGCTGTTTTTT	CSVEEGAGGELFF	-	-	TRBJ2-2	TRBV29-1
TGTGCCAGTAGTATTCGGACAGGGACTGGAAACACCATATATTTT	CASSIRTGTGNTIYF	-	TRBD1	TRBJ1-3	TRBV19
TGTGCCAGCAGTTTTCCAGGGGCTCGTGGAGGCTACACCTTC	CASSFPGARGGYTF	-	-	TRBJ1-2	TRBV28
TGTGCCAGCAGCCCCCCCCGAGAAGAGACCCAGTACTTC	CASSPPREETQYF	once	-	TRBJ2-5	TRBV9
TGTGCCTGGGCGGACAGGGGGCTACAAGAGACCCAGTACTTC	CAWADRGLQETQYF	-	TRBD1	TRBJ2-5	TRBV30
TGTGCCACCAGCTCCGGCCAAACGGGACATTATAATTCACCCCTCCACTTT	CATSSGQTGHYNSPLHF	-	-	TRBJ1-6	TRBV15
TGTGCCAGCAGCCAAGATAAAATGGTTAGCGGGACGGGTAATGAGCAGTTCTTC	CASSQDKMVSGTGNEQFF	-	TRBD2	TRBJ2-1	TRBV3-1/TRBV3-2
TGTGCCAGCTCACCTCTCCGGGACAGGGGGCAAGATGAGCAGTTCTTC	CASSPLRDRGQDEQFF	-	TRBD1	TRBJ2-1	TRBV18
TGCGCCAGCAGCCGGAACGAACTAGCGGGGGGAGATGAGCAGTTCTTC	CASSRNELAGGDEQFF	-	TRBD2	TRBJ2-1	TRBV5-1
TGTGCCAGTAGTCTCGGACAGGGACGGAATCAGCCCCAGCATTTT	CASSLGQGRNQPQHF	-	TRBD1	TRBJ1-5	TRBV19
TGTGCCAGCAGCGGCATGGGGCAGGGGAAAGAGACCCAGTACTTC	CASSGMGQGKETQYF	-	-	TRBJ2-5	TRBV5-4
TGTGCCAGCAGTTACCAAAGACAGGTCTACACTGAAGCTTTCTTT	CASSYQRQVYTEAFF	-	-	TRBJ1-1	TRBV6-5
TGTGCCACCGAAGGACTAGCCGATGAGCAGTTCTTC	CATEGLADEQFF	-	TRBD2	TRBJ2-1	TRBV24-1
TGTGCCAGCAGCTTAGGGACAGGGAAGTCCCCTGAAGCTTTCTTT	CASSLGTGKSPEAFF	once	TRBD1	TRBJ1-1	TRBV7-6
TGTGCCAGCGTGGAGGGGACTGAAAAACTGTTTTTT	CASVEGTEKLFF	-	-	TRBJ1-4	TRBV2
TGTGCCACCCGACAGGGGCAGATGTCAGATACGCAGTATTTT	CATRQGQMSDTQYF	-	TRBD1	TRBJ2-3	TRBV2
TGTGCCAGCAGTGACTTACTAGCGGGAGGGTACCAAGAGACCCAGTACTTC	CASSDLLAGGYQETQYF	-	TRBD2	TRBJ2-5	TRBV2
TGTGCCAGCAGCTTGGGGGAGCGCCACGCAGGCAATGAGCAGTTCTTC	CASSLGERHAGNEQFF	-	-	TRBJ2-1	TRBV5-4
TGCGCCAGCAGCCAAGATCTTACACTAGGTAGTGAGCAGTTCTTC	CASSQDLTLGSEQFF	once	-	TRBJ2-1	TRBV4-3
TGTGCCAGCAAGACCGGACAGTCGTTGGTCACTGAAGCTTTCTTT	CASKTGQSLVTEAFF	many	-	TRBJ1-1	TRBV28